Below are 14 T cell receptor beta chains sequenced from a single sample in a study of spatial heterogeneity in lung cancer. Time point in this sample: blood at routine non-recurrence follow-up after resection. One entry per CDR3 protein results from TCRdb running MiXCR on the 5' RACE reads. The sample consists of about 45,000 distinct CDR3 sequences, under 25% of them appearing once. This specimen was PBMCs, taken at follow-up. Receptors were obtained from a female donor with early-stage non-small cell lung cancer.

This rearrangement joins TRBV12-3 or TRBV12-4 to TRBJ1-2, with D unresolved. CDR3 length equals 12 residues. Trimming pared 5 bases from V and 0 bases from J, leaving 4 bases between. CDR3 amino acids: CASSNSNYGYTF. The DNA of the CDR3 is TGTGCCAGCAGTAACTCTAACTATGGCTACACCTTC.

The J gene is TRBJ2-4, the V gene TRBV6-5; 8 positions agree with TRBD1. The CDR3 spans 13 residues. The germline V gene encodes CDR1 MNHEY and CDR2 SVGAGI. Germline trimming cut 6 bases from V and 5 bases from J; bases unmatched to any gene: 3. The CDR3 coding sequence is TGTGCCAGCAGCCTGACAGGGGAAAACATTCAGTACTTC. Its protein product is CASSLTGENIQYF.

This clonotype was counted between two and nine times. The chain uses TRBV29-1 and TRBJ1-2; D gene unclear. The germline V and J ends were trimmed by 6 bases and 5 bases, with 4 bases remaining between them. The germline CDR1 and CDR2 sequences are SQVTM and ANQGSEA. This CDR3 has 9 residues. For the CDR3, the DNA is TGCAGCGTGATTTATGGCTACACCTTC. This codes for CSVIYGYTF.

In DNA, the CDR3 is TGCAGCGTCTCCGGGACAGGCCTTTATGGCTACACCTTC. It is translated as CSVSGTGLYGYTF. The chain uses TRBV29-1 and TRBJ1-2, with 8 bases that match TRBD1. CDR3 length: 13 amino acids. Germline V gene sequence: CDR1 SQVTM, CDR2 ANQGSEA. Germline trimming cut 6 bases from V and 5 bases from J; bases unmatched to any gene: 8.

This clonotype has only a few counts. The gene calls are TRBV7-9 and TRBJ2-4, with D possibly matching TRBD1 (6 bases). The CDR3 covers 14 residues. Germline CDR1 reads SEHNR; CDR2 reads FQNEAQ (reference sequence). V was trimmed by 5 bases and J by 6 bases, leaving 14 bases between them. CDR3 sequence (DNA): TGTGCCAGCAGCCTCGGTGAAGGGGGAAACATTCAGTACTTC. It translates to CASSLGEGGNIQYF.

This clonotype was found a few times. This chain connects TRBV10-3 to TRBJ2-7; no clear D gene. CDR1 is ENHRY and CDR2 is SYGVKD in the germline V gene. V lost 3 bases and J lost 6, with 9 bases in between. This CDR3 contains 12 residues. CDR3 DNA: TGTGCCATCAGTGACCTCCCCCCCGAGCAGTACGTC. It translates to CAISDLPPEQYV.

This clonotype was counted a few times. V gene TRBV7-2 combines with J gene TRBJ2-3, with 8 bases fitting TRBD2. The CDR3 runs 17 residues. The ends lost 5 bases at V and 0 bases at J; junction bases unmatched: 10. Germline loops: CDR1 SGHTA, CDR2 FQGNSA. CDR3 coding DNA: TGTGCCAGCAGCGCCCGGGTCGGGGGGGCGAGCACAGATACGCAGTATTTT. Its translation is CASSARVGGASTDTQYF.

This clonotype was seen repeatedly, ten times or more. V usage is TRBV12-3 or TRBV12-4 and J usage is TRBJ1-5; D call uncertain. The CDR3 length is 13 residues. Trimming left V 3 bases short and J 7 bases short, with 10 bases between. The CDR3, as DNA: TGTGCCAGCAGTTTTGGCGTGGAACAGCCCCAGCATTTT. It translates to CASSFGVEQPQHF.

The chain uses TRBV7-2 and TRBJ2-7; 11 bases fit TRBD2. Trimming at V came to 5 bases and at J to 3 bases, leaving 6 bases not matched to a gene. The CDR3 has 15 amino acids. The germline CDR1 and CDR2 sequences are SGHTA and FQGNSA. The CDR3 DNA follows: TGTGCCAGCAGCCGTACTAGCGGGAGTTTCTACGAGCAGTACTTC. Its protein is CASSRTSGSFYEQYF. Based on the CDR3 plus reference TRBV7-2 and TRBJ2-7, the full variable domain is GAGVSQSPSNKVTEKGKDVELRCDPISGHTALYWYRQSLGQGLEFLIYFQGNSAPDKSGLPSDRFSAERTGGSVSTLTIQRTQQEDSAVYLCASSRTSGSFYEQYFGPGTRLTVT.

A few counts support this clonotype. The CDR3 sequence: CASSQQAGTYNEQFF. The CDR3 nucleotides are TGTGCCAGCAGCCAACAAGCGGGAACCTACAATGAGCAGTTCTTC. The chain is built from TRBV3-1 and TRBJ2-1; 7 nucleotides agree with TRBD2. This CDR3 contains 15 residues. In germline, CDR1 is LGHDT, CDR2 YNNKEL (reference sequence). With 2 bases clipped from V and 2 bases from J, the junction kept 3 bases outside the gene matches.

A few counts support this clonotype. V and J are TRBV19 and TRBJ2-1, with D possibly being TRBD1 (5 bases). Germline V CDR1 and CDR2: LNHDA, SQIVND (reference sequence). The V end lost 0 bases, the J end lost 9 bases, and 9 bases lay between the germline ends. The CDR3 runs to 13 residues. The CDR3 coding sequence is TGTGCCAGTAGTATAGACAGGGAAAGTGAGCAGTTCTTC. This sequence encodes CASSIDRESEQFF. Complete variable domain (other parts from reference TRBV19 and TRBJ2-1): DGGITQSPKYLFRKEGQNVTLSCEQNLNHDAMYWYRQDPGQGLRLIYYSQIVNDFQKGDIAEGYSVSREKKESFPLTVTSAQKNPTAFYLCASSIDRESEQFFGPGTRLTVL.

The chain uses TRBV7-2 and TRBJ1-4; a weak D match, TRBD1 (6 bases). The CDR3 runs 13 residues. The ends were cut back, 5 bases at V and 11 bases at J, with 15 bases in the middle. The germline V gene has CDR1 SGHTA and CDR2 FQGNSA. The CDR3 is CASSPTYREKLFF. CDR3 coding DNA: TGTGCCAGCAGCCCAACATACAGGGAGAAACTGTTTTTT.

This clonotype rates as medium-sized. The chain has TRBV7-2 and TRBJ1-1, with D unclear. Trimming removed 4 bases at V and 0 bases at J, with 6 bases between. The CDR3 has 13 residues. Germline V gene sequence: CDR1 SGHTA, CDR2 FQGNSA. DNA for the CDR3: TGTGCCAGCAGCTCCCGGGTGAACACTGAAGCTTTCTTT. Encoded protein: CASSSRVNTEAFF.

This clonotype was counted ten times or more. The chain uses TRBV10-1 and TRBJ2-3; maybe TRBD1 (6 bases). Germline CDR1 and CDR2: WNHNN and SYGVQD (reference sequence). CDR3 length: 14 amino acids. With 6 bases removed from V and 2 bases from J, the gap between germline ends came to 12 bases. CDR3 region: CASSLGQITDTQYF. CDR3 bases: TGCGCCAGCAGCCTAGGACAGATCACAGATACGCAGTATTTT.